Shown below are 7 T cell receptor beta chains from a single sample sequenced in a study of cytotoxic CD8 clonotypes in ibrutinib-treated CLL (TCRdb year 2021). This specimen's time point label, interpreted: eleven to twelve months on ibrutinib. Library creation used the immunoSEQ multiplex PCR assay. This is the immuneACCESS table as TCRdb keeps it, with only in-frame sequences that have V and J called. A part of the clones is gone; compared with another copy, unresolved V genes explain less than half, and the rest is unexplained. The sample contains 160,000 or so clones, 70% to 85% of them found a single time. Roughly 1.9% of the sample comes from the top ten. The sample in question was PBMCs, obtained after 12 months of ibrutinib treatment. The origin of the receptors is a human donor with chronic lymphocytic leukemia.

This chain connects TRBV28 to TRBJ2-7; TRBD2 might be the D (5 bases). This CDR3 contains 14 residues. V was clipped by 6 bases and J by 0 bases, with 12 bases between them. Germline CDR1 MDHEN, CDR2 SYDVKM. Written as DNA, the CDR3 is TGTGCCAGCAGCGACGCGACTATCTCCTACGAGCAGTACTTC. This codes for CASSDATISYEQYF.

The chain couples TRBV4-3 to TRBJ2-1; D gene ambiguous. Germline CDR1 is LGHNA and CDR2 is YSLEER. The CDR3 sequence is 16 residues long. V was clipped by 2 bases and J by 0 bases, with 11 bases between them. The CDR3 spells CASSQTPASSYNEQFF. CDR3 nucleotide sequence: TGCGCCAGCAGCCAAACTCCGGCTAGCTCCTACAATGAGCAGTTCTTC.

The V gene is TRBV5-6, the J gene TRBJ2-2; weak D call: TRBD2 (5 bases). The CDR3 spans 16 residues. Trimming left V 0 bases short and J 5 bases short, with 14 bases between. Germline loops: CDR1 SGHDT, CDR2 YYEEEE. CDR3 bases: TGTGCCAGCAGCTTGGAGAATCGGAGGAGGACCGGGGAGCTGTTTTTT. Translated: CASSLENRRRTGELFF.

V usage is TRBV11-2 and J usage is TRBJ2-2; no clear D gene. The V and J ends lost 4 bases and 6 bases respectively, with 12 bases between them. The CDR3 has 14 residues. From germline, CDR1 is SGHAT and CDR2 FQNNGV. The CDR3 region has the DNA TGTGCCAGCAGCTCGGCTAGGGTCCCCGGGGAGCTGTTTTTT. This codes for CASSSARVPGELFF. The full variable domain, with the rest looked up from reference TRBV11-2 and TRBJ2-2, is EAGVAQSPRYKIIEKRQSVAFWCNPISGHATLYWYQQILGQGPKLLIQFQNNGVVDDSQLPKDRFSAERLKGVDSTLKIQPAKLEDSAVYLCASSSARVPGELFFGEGSRLTVL.

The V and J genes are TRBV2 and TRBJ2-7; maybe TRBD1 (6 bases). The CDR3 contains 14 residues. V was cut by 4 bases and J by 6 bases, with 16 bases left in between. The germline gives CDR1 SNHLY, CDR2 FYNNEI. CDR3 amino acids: CASSVLGGGAEQYF. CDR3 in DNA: TGTGCCAGCAGTGTATTGGGTGGGGGCGCCGAGCAGTACTTC.

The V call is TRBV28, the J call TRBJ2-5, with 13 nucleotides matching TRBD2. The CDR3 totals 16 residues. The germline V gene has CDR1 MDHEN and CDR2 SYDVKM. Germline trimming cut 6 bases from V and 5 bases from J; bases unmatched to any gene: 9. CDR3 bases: TGTGCCAGCAGCCCGGGACTAGCGGGAAGTGGTGAGACCCAGTACTTC. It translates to CASSPGLAGSGETQYF.

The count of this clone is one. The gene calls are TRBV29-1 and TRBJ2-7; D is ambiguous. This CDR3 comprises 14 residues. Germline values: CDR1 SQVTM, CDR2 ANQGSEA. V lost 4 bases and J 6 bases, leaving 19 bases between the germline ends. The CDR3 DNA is TGCAGCGTTGTCAGACCACCACGACGGCCCGAGCAGTACTTC. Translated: CSVVRPPRRPEQYF.